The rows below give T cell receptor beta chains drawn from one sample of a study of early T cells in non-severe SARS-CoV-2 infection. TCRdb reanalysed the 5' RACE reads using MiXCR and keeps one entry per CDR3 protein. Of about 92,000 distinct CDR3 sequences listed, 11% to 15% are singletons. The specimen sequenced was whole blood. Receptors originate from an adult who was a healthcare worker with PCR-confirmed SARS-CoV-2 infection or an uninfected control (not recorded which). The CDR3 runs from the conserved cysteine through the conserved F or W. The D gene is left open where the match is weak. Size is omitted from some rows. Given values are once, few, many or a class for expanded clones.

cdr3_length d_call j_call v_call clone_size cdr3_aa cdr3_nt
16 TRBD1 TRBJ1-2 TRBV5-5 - CASSAGQAFSNYGYTF TGTGCCAGCAGCGCCGGACAGGCCTTCTCGAACTATGGCTACACCTTC
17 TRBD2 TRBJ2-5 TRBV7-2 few CASSLSRLAGARETQYF TGTGCCAGCAGCTTAAGTAGGCTAGCGGGGGCTCGGGAGACCCAGTACTTC
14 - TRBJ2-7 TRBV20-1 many CSARDHRETYEQYF TGCAGTGCTAGAGATCACAGGGAAACCTACGAGCAGTACTTC
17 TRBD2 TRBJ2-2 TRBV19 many CASSTRLAGVNTGELFF TGTGCCAGTAGTACCCGACTAGCGGGGGTAAACACCGGGGAGCTGTTTTTT
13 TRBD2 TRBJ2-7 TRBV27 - CASRVSGAYEQYF TGTGCCAGCAGGGTTAGCGGGGCCTACGAGCAGTACTTC
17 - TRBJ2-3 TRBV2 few CASSPWLGGGNTDTQYF TGTGCCAGCAGCCCCTGGCTAGGAGGGGGGAACACAGATACGCAGTATTTT
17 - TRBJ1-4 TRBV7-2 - CASSAGTPVFFNEKLFF TGTGCCAGCAGCGCCGGGACACCCGTATTCTTTAATGAAAAACTGTTTTTT
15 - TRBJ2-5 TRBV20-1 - CSARVVDGGEETQYF TGCAGTGCTAGAGTAGTAGATGGCGGGGAGGAGACCCAGTACTTC
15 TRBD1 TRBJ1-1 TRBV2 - CASSSTMTGLTEAFF TGTGCCAGCAGTTCGACCATGACAGGGCTCACTGAAGCTTTCTTT
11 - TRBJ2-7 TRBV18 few CASSPGGEQYF TGTGCCAGCTCACCAGGCGGCGAGCAGTACTTC
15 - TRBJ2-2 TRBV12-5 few CASGMDSTNTGELFF TGTGCTAGTGGTATGGACAGTACTAACACCGGGGAGCTGTTTTTT
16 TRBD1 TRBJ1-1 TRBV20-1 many CSARDREKGGNTEAFF TGCAGTGCACGGGACAGGGAGAAAGGTGGTAACACTGAAGCTTTCTTT
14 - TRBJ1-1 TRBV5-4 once CASSLRRGGSEAFF TGTGCCAGCAGCTTGCGGAGGGGAGGATCTGAAGCTTTCTTT
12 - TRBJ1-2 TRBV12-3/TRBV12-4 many CASSPQGYGYTF TGTGCCAGCAGCCCTCAGGGCTATGGCTACACCTTC
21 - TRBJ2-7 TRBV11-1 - CASSLGPLRGSIGTPAYEQYF TGTGCCAGCAGCTTGGGACCGCTAAGAGGGTCCATAGGGACACCCGCCTACGAGCAGTACTTC
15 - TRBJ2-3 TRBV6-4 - CASSQTGGSTDTQYF TGTGCCAGCAGTCAAACAGGCGGGAGCACAGATACGCAGTATTTT
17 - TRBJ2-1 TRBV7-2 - CASSPRMARPTYNEQFF TGTGCCAGCAGCCCCCGGATGGCTAGACCCACCTACAATGAGCAGTTCTTC
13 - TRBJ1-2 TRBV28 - CASSLGVNYGYTF TGTGCCAGCAGTTTAGGGGTAAACTATGGCTACACCTTC
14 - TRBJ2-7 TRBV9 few CASSVEGSSYEQYF TGTGCCAGCAGCGTAGAAGGGAGCTCCTACGAGCAGTACTTC
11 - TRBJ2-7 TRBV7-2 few CASSSRSEQYF TGTGCCAGCAGCTCTCGGTCGGAGCAGTACTTC
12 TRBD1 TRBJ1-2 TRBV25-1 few CASSRDSYGYTF TGTGCCAGCAGTAGGGACAGCTATGGCTACACCTTC
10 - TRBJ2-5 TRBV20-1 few CSASLETQYF TGCAGTGCTAGCTTAGAGACCCAGTACTTC
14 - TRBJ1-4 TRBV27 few CASSYGGRGEKLFF TGTGCCAGCAGTTACGGAGGGAGGGGTGAAAAACTGTTTTTT
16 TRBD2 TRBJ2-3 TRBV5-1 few CASSRGTSGRTDTQYF TGCGCCAGCAGCAGAGGCACTAGCGGTCGCACAGATACGCAGTATTTT
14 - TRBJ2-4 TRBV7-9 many CASSTDSAKNIQYF TGTGCCAGCAGCACGGACAGTGCCAAAAACATTCAGTACTTC
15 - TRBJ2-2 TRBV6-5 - CASSFGGTGPGELFF TGTGCCAGCAGCTTCGGGGGTACAGGGCCCGGGGAGCTGTTTTTT
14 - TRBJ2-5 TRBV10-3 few CAIRPGQIQETQYF TGTGCCATCAGACCCGGACAGATACAAGAGACCCAGTACTTC
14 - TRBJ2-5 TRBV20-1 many CSARAGDPQETQYF TGCAGTGCCCGCGCTGGGGACCCACAAGAGACCCAGTACTTC
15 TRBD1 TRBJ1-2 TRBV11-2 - CASSPGTETHSGYTF TGTGCCAGCAGCCCTGGGACAGAAACTCACTCTGGCTACACCTTC
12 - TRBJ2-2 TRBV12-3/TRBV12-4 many CASSLTANELFF TGTGCCAGCAGTCTGACAGCTAATGAGCTGTTTTTT
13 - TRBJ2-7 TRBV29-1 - CSVVQGTIYEQYF TGCAGCGTTGTGCAAGGGACGATCTACGAGCAGTACTTC
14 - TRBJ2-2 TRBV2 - CARAGRGESGELFF TGTGCCAGGGCGGGGCGAGGTGAATCCGGGGAGCTGTTTTTT
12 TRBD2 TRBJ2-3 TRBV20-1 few CSAGTSADTQYF TGCAGTGCCGGGACTAGCGCGGATACGCAGTATTTT
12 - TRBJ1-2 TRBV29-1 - CSAAIHEYGYTF TGCAGCGCCGCCATCCATGAGTATGGCTACACCTTC
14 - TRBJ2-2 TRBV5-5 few CASSLVDGAGELFF TGTGCCAGCAGCTTGGTTGATGGGGCCGGGGAGCTGTTTTTT
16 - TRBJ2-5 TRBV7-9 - CASSLPTGMSEETQYF TGTGCCAGCAGCTTACCTACCGGGATGAGCGAAGAGACCCAGTACTTC
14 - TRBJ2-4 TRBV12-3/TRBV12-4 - CASSLLGDGNIQYF TGTGCCAGCAGTTTATTAGGGGATGGAAACATTCAGTACTTC
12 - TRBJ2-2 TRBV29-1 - CSVEVSGIGLFF TGCAGCGTTGAAGTCTCAGGGATTGGGCTGTTTTTT
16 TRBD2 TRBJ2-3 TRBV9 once CASSFSGGAITDTQYF TGTGCCAGCAGCTTTAGCGGGGGGGCCATAACAGATACGCAGTATTTT
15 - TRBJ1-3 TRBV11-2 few CASSPGQASGNTIYF TGTGCCAGCAGCCCGGGCCAGGCCTCTGGAAACACCATATATTTT
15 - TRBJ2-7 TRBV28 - CASIAGTISSYEQYF TGTGCCAGCATAGCCGGGACAATCTCATCCTACGAGCAGTACTTC
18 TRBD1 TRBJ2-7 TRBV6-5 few CACTGARTNSQSSYEQYF TGTGCCTGCACAGGGGCCCGGACAAATTCACAAAGCTCCTACGAGCAGTACTTC
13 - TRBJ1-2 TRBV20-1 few CSAPWEGRYGYTF TGCAGTGCCCCCTGGGAGGGGAGGTATGGCTACACCTTC
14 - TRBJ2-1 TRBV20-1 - CSAKPLANYNEQFF TGCAGTGCTAAACCCCTAGCGAACTACAATGAGCAGTTCTTC
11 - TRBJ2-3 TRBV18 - CASRRADTQYF TGTGCCAGCCGCCGGGCGGATACGCAGTATTTT
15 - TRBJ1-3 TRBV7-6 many CASSPTGPSGNTIYF TGTGCCAGCAGCCCAACAGGGCCGTCTGGAAACACCATATATTTT
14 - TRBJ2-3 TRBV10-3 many CAIRSTTSTDTQYF TGTGCCATCAGATCCACAACCAGCACAGATACGCAGTATTTT
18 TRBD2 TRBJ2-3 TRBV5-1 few CASSRTKAGLADTDTQYF TGCGCCAGCAGCCGTACCAAAGCGGGGCTAGCGGACACAGATACGCAGTATTTT
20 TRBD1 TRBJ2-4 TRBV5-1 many CASSSSGTGGLLTTKNIQYF TGCGCCAGCAGCTCCTCCGGGACAGGGGGCCTTCTAACAACCAAAAACATTCAGTACTTC
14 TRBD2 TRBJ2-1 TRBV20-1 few CSAKGLAAQNEQFF TGCAGTGCTAAGGGACTAGCGGCCCAGAATGAGCAGTTCTTC
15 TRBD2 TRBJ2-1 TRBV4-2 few CASSQESRLAGEQFF TGTGCCAGCAGCCAAGAAAGCCGGCTAGCGGGGGAGCAGTTCTTC
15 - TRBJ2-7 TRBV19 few CASSIGYSYSYEQYF TGTGCCAGTAGTATAGGGTACAGCTACTCCTACGAGCAGTACTTC
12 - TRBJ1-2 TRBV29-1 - CSVDGLVYGYTF TGCAGCGTTGATGGGCTGGTCTATGGCTACACCTTC
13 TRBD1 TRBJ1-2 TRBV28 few CASSMGQGRGYTF TGTGCCAGCAGTATGGGACAGGGTAGGGGCTACACCTTC
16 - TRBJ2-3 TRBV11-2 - CASSLTYQGALDTQYF TGTGCCAGCAGCTTAACCTATCAGGGCGCGCTAGATACGCAGTATTTT
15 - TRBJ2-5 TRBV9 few CASSAPAGLQETQYF TGTGCCAGCAGCGCTCCCGCAGGGTTACAAGAGACCCAGTACTTC
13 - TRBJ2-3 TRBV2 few CASSEDPGDTQYF TGTGCCAGCAGTGAAGACCCAGGGGATACGCAGTATTTT
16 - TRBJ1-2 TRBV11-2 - CASSLAVGARSYGYTF TGTGCCAGCAGCTTAGCTGTGGGGGCGCGGAGCTATGGCTACACCTTC
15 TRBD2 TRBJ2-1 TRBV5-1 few CASSPEGLAYNEQFF TGCGCCAGCAGCCCGGAGGGACTAGCCTACAATGAGCAGTTCTTC